This TCR beta chain emerged from a study of blood T cell repertoires in COVID-19. About the study: Italy, Spain and the United States were the sources of the convalescent and acute COVID-19 samples.

Original processing notes: Scientists estimated how many nucleated cells there were by amplifying reference gene primers. Assay: immunoSEQ multiplex PCR; the TCRdb copy retains only in-frame clones and omits some. V, J and clone size derive from that table, while D and trimming were established from the DNA sequence. Of fewer than 45,000 clones listed, more than 85% were seen once; the top ten hold 5% to 7%. The CDR3 has 16 amino acids. The germline CDR1 and CDR2 sequences are MDHEN and SYDVKM. Trimming cost V 10 bases and J 6 bases, with 27 bases left between them. The receptor was isolated from a human donor in a cohort sampled during active COVID-19. The specimen was peripheral blood. The V call is TRBV28, the J call TRBJ1-2, with D possibly being TRBD1 (6 bases). The DNA for the CDR3 is TGTGCCACCAAGACAGCAAGGCAGGGGATTTCAAATGGCTACACCTTC. It is translated as CATKTARQGISNGYTF.